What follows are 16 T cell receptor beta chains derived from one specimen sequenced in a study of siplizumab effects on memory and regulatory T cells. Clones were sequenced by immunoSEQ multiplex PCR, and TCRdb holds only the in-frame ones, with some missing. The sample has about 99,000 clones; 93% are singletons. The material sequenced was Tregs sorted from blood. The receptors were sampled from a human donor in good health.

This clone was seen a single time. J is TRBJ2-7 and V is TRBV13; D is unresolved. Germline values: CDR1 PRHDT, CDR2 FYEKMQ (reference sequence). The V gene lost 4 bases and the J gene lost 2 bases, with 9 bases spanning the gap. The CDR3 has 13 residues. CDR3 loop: CASSWQATYEQYF. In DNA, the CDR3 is TGTGCCAGCAGCTGGCAGGCCACCTACGAGCAGTACTTC. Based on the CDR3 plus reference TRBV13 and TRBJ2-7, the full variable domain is AAGVIQSPRHLIKEKRETATLKCYPIPRHDTVYWYQQGPGQDPQFLISFYEKMQSDKGSIPDRFSAQQFSDYHSELNMSSLELGDSALYFCASSWQATYEQYFGPGTRLTVT.

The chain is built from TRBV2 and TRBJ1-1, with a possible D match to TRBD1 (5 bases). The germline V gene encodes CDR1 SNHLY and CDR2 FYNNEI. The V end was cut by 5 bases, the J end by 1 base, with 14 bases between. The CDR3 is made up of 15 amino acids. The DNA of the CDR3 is TGTGCCAGCAGTCCCACCGGGACGGAGAACACTGAAGCTTTCTTT. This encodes CASSPTGTENTEAFF.

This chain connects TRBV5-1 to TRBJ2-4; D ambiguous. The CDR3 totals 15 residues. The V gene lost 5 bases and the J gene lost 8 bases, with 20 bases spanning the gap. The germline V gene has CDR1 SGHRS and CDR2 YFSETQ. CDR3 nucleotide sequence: TGCGCCAGCAGTCCGGCTCGAGCTCCGCCGGACATTCAGTACTTC. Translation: CASSPARAPPDIQYF.

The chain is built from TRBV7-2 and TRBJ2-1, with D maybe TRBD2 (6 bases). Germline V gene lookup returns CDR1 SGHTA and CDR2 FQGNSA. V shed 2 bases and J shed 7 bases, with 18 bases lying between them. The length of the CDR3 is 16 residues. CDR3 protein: CASSLIAGSGRNEQFF. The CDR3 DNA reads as TGTGCCAGCAGCTTAATCGCGGGAAGTGGGAGGAATGAGCAGTTCTTC.

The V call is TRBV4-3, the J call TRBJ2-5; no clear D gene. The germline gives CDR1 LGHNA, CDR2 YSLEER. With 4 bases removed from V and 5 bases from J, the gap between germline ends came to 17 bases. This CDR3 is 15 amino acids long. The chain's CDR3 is CASSPQVTMVETQYF. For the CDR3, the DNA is TGCGCCAGCAGCCCCCAGGTGACCATGGTCGAGACCCAGTACTTC.

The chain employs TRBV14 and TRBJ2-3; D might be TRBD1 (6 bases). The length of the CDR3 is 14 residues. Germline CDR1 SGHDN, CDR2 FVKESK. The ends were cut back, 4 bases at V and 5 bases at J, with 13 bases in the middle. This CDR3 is CASSRPLTGDTQYF. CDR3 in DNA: TGTGCCAGCAGCCGACCCTTGACAGGAGATACGCAGTATTTT. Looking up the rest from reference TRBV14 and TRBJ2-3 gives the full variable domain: EAGVTQFPSHSVIEKGQTVTLRCDPISGHDNLYWYRRVMGKEIKFLLHFVKESKQDESGMPNNRFLAERTGGTYSTLKVQPAELEDSGVYFCASSRPLTGDTQYFGPGTRLTVL.

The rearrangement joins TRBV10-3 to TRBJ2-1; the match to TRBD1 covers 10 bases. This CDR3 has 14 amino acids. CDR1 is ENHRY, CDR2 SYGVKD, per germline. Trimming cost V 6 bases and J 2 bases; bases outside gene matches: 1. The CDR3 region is CAIRGQGAYNEQFF. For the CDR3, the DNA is TGTGCCATCAGAGGACAGGGGGCCTACAATGAGCAGTTCTTC.

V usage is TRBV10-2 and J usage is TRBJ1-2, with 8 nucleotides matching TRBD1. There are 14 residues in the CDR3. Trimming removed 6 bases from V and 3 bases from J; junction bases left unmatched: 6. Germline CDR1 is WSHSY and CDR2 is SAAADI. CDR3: CASRRTGSDYGYTF. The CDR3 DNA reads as TGCGCCAGCAGACGGACAGGGTCCGACTATGGCTACACCTTC.

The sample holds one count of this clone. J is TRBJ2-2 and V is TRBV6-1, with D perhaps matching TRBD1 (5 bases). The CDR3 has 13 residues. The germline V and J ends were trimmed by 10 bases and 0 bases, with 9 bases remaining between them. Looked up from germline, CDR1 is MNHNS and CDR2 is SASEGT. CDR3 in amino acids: CATRQTNTGELFF. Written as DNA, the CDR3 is TGTGCCACTCGACAGACGAACACCGGGGAGCTGTTTTTT.

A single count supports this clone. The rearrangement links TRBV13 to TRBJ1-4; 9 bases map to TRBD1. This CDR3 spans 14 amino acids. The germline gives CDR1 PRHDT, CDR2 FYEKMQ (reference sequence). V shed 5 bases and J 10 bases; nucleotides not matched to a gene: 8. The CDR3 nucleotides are TGTGCCAGCAGCCCCCGACAGGGGGTGGGAAAACTGTTTTTT. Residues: CASSPRQGVGKLFF.

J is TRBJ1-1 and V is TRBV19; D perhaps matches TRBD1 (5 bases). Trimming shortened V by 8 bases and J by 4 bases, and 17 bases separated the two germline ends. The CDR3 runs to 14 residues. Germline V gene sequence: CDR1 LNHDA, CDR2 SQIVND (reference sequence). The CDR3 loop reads CASRRQGMGTEAFF. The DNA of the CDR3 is TGTGCCAGTCGCCGTCAGGGTATGGGCACTGAAGCTTTCTTT.

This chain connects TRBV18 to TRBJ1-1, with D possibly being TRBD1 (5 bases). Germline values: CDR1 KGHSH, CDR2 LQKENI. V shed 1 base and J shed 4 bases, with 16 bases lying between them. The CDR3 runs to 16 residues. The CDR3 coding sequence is TGTGCCAGCTCACCACTTGGCGACAGCGTACTCACTGAAGCTTTCTTT. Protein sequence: CASSPLGDSVLTEAFF.

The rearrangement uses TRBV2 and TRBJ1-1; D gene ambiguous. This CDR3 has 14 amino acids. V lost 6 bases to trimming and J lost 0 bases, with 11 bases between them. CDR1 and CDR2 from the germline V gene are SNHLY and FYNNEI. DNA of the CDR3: TGTGCCAGCAGGGCGCACGCGATGAACACTGAAGCTTTCTTT. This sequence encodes CASRAHAMNTEAFF.

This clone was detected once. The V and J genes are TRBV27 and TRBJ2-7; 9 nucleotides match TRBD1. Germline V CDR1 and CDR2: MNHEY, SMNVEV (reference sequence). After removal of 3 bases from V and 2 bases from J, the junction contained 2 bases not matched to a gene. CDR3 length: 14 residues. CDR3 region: CASSLGQGPYEQYF. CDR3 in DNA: TGTGCCAGCAGTTTGGGACAGGGCCCCTACGAGCAGTACTTC.

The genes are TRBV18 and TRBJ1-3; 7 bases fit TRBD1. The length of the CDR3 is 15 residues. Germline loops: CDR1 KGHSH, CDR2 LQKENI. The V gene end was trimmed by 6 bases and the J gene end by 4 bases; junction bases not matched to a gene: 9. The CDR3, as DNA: TGTGCCAGCTCGAACAAACAGGGGTACGGAAACACCATATATTTT. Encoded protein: CASSNKQGYGNTIYF.

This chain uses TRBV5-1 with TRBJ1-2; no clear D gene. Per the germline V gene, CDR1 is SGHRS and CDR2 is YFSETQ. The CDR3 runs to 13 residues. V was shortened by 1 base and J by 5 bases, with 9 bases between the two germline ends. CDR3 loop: CASSLNSLYGYTF. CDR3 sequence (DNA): TGCGCCAGCAGCTTGAACAGCCTGTATGGCTACACCTTC.